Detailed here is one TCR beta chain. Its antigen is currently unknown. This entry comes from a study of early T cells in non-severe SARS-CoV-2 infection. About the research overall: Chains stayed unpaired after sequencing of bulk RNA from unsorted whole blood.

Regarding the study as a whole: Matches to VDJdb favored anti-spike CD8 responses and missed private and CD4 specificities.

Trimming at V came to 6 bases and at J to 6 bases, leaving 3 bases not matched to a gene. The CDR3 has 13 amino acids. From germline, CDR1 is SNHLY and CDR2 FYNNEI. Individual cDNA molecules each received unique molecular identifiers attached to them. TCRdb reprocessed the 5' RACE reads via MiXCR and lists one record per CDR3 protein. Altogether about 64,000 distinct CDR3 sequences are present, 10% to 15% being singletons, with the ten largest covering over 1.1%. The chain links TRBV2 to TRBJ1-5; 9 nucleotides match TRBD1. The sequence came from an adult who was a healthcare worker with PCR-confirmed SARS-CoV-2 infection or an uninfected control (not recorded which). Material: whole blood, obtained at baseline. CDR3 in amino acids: CASSRTGAQPQHF. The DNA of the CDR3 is TGTGCCAGCAGCCGGACAGGGGCTCAGCCCCAGCATTTT.